A single sample is the source of the 9 T cell receptor beta chains below, sequenced in a study of T cell changes during pregnancy in multiple sclerosis. This table comes from immunoSEQ multiplex PCR, and its TCRdb copy is limited to in-frame clones, with some not included. The repertoire has approximately 70,000 clones, roughly nine tenths of them found once; the top ten carry approximately 1.4%. The sample consisted of peripheral blood, taken in the second trimester of pregnancy. These receptors originate from a female donor in good health, enrolled as a control in a pregnancy study.

V gene TRBV19 combines with J gene TRBJ2-1, with D possibly being TRBD1 (6 bases). Trimming shortened V by 0 bases and J by 6 bases, and 6 bases separated the two germline ends. This CDR3 spans 13 amino acids. Looked up from germline, CDR1 is LNHDA and CDR2 is SQIVND (reference sequence). CDR3 DNA sequence: TGTGCCAGTAGTATAGACAGGGGCAATGAGCAGTTCTTC. As protein: CASSIDRGNEQFF. Full variable domain (outside the CDR3, taken from reference TRBV19 and TRBJ2-1): DGGITQSPKYLFRKEGQNVTLSCEQNLNHDAMYWYRQDPGQGLRLIYYSQIVNDFQKGDIAEGYSVSREKKESFPLTVTSAQKNPTAFYLCASSIDRGNEQFFGPGTRLTVL.

The J gene is TRBJ2-3, the V gene TRBV29-1, with 7 bases lining up with TRBD1. CDR3 length: 12 residues. With V trimmed by 4 bases and J by 4 bases, 2 bases remained unmatched. Germline loops: CDR1 SQVTM, CDR2 ANQGSEA. DNA for the CDR3: TGCAGCGTTGCGACAGGGCCAGATACGCAGTATTTT. Protein sequence: CSVATGPDTQYF.

The rearrangement joins TRBV7-2 to TRBJ2-7; 8 nucleotides match TRBD1. J was trimmed by 3 bases and V by 7 bases; bases with no gene match: 11. Germline lookup yields CDR1 SGHTA and CDR2 FQGNSA. There are 15 residues in the CDR3. In nucleotides, the CDR3 is TGTGCCAGCACCGAACTCGGCGACAGGGGCTACGAGCAGTACTTC. Its translation: CASTELGDRGYEQYF.

This clone has just one count. V usage is TRBV5-1 and J usage is TRBJ1-1, with D possibly matching TRBD1 (5 bases). There are 13 residues in the CDR3. Germline assignment: CDR1 SGHRS and CDR2 YFSETQ. The V gene lost 4 bases and the J gene lost 1 base, with 8 bases spanning the gap. CDR3 coding DNA: TGCGCCAGCAGCGTGGACAAGAACACTGAAGCTTTCTTT. It specifies CASSVDKNTEAFF.

This rearrangement joins TRBV7-3 to TRBJ2-6; D unclear. Trimming left V 0 bases short and J 0 bases short, with 6 bases between. Looked up from germline, CDR1 is SGHTA and CDR2 is FQGTGA. CDR3 length: 16 amino acids. DNA for the CDR3: TGTGCCAGCAGCTTAACCCCCGTCTCTGGGGCCAACGTCCTGACTTTC. This gives the protein CASSLTPVSGANVLTF.

This clone was seen once. This rearrangement joins TRBV6-5 to TRBJ2-3; a possible D gene is TRBD2 (6 bases). The germline CDR1 and CDR2 sequences are MNHEY and SVGAGI. Trimming removed 0 bases from V and 3 bases from J, with 10 bases in between. The CDR3 contains 15 residues. The CDR3 bases are TGTGCCAGCAGTTACTCGGGGGGAGGTACAGATACGCAGTATTTT. This translates into CASSYSGGGTDTQYF.

The chain carries TRBV7-9 and TRBJ2-6, with D perhaps TRBD1 (6 bases). CDR3 length: 18 amino acids. Germline values: CDR1 SEHNR, CDR2 FQNEAQ (reference sequence). The V end lost 5 bases, the J end lost 2 bases, and 19 bases lay between the germline ends. The chain's CDR3 is CASSAPLDTGTGANVLTF. The DNA of the CDR3 is TGTGCCAGCAGCGCCCCCTTAGATACAGGGACTGGGGCCAACGTCCTGACTTTC.

This chain connects TRBV5-1 to TRBJ2-2; 9 bases agree with TRBD1. Unmatched junction bases numbered 10, after V lost 4 bases and J lost 6 bases. The CDR3 consists of 16 residues. CDR1 and CDR2 (germline): SGHRS, YFSETQ. The CDR3 spells CASSLGLTGGPGELFF. Written as DNA, the CDR3 is TGCGCCAGCAGCCTCGGACTTACAGGGGGCCCCGGGGAGCTGTTTTTT.

The chain employs TRBV7-2 and TRBJ1-5, with D unclear. Germline-derived CDR1 and CDR2 are SGHTA and FQGNSA. V was cut by 4 bases and J by 5 bases, with 15 bases left in between. This CDR3 is built from 15 residues. In nucleotides, the CDR3 is TGTGCCAGCAGCTCCTCCCTGACGGACTATCAGCCCCAGCATTTT. Translation: CASSSSLTDYQPQHF.